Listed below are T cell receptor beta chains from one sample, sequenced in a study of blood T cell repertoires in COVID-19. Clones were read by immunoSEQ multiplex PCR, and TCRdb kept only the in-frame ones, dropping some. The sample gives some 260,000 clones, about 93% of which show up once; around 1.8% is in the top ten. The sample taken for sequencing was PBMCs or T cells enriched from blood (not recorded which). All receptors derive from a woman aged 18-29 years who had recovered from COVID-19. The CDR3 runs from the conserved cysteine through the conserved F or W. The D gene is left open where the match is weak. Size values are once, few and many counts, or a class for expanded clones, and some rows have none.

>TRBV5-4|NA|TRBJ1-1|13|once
TGTGCCAGCAGCGCCCAAAAGGAGGGCTTGACTTTCTTT
CASSAQKEGLTFF
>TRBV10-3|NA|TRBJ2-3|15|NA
TGTGCCATCAGTGATGACAGTTCTCGGTCAGATACGCAGTATTTT
CAISDDSSRSDTQYF
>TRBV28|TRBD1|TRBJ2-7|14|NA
TGTGCCAGCAGGCTGGACAGGGGTCCCTACGAGCAGTACTTC
CASRLDRGPYEQYF
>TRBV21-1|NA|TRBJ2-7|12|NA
TGTGCCAGCAGCGGCCCGGGTGGTGAGCAGTACTTC
CASSGPGGEQYF
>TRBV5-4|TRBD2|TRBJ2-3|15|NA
TGTGCCAGCAGCCAAGCGGGGGGGCTTTCAGATACGCAGTATTTT
CASSQAGGLSDTQYF
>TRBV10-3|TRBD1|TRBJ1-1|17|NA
TGTGCCATCAGAGAAGGACAGGGGCGCCGAAGGAACACTGAAGCTTTCTTT
CAIREGQGRRRNTEAFF
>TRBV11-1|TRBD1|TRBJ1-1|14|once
TGTGCCAGCTCTTCCGGGACAGGGGCGTCTGAAGCTTTCTTT
CASSSGTGASEAFF
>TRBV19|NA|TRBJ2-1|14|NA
TGTGCCAGCACTTCAGGTATACGAAGCAATGAGCAGTTCTTC
CASTSGIRSNEQFF
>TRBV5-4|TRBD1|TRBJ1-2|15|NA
TGTGCCAGCAACCAAGGGGGGACAGGGGGTCCAGGCTACACCTTC
CASNQGGTGGPGYTF
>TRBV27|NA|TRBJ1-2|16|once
TGTGCCAGCGCCCTCTGGGTCGAAAGCGGACAGTATGGCTACACCTTC
CASALWVESGQYGYTF
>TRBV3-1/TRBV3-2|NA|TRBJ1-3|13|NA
TGTGCCAGCCTGGCCCACTCTGGAAACACCATATATTTT
CASLAHSGNTIYF
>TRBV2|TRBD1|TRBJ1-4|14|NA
TGTGCCAGCAGTGCGGGGACAGGTGGCGAAAAACTGTTTTTT
CASSAGTGGEKLFF
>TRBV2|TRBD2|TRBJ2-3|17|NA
TGTGCCAGCAGTGAAGGCGGGGGGGCCTTTCGGCCAGATACGCAGTATTTT
CASSEGGGAFRPDTQYF
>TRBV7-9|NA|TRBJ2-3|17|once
TGTGCCAGCAGCTCCCCGGAGGGAGGGGGTAACACAGATACGCAGTATTTT
CASSSPEGGGNTDTQYF
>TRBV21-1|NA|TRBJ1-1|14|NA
TGTGCCAGCAGCTCTTCCAGGGGGAACACTGAAGCTTTCTTT
CASSSSRGNTEAFF
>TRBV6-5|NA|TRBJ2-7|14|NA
TGTGCCAGCATTGGGGGGGGCTACTCCTACGAGCAGTACTTC
CASIGGGYSYEQYF
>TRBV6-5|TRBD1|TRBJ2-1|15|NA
TGTGCCGGATCTTCAGGGGGTATCTCCTACAATGAGCAGTTCTTC
CAGSSGGISYNEQFF
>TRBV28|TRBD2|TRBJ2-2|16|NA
TGTGCCAGCAGTCCCCTTGGTAGCGGGAGAACCGGGGAGCTGTTTTTT
CASSPLGSGRTGELFF
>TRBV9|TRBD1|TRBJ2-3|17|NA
TGTGCCAGCAGTCGAAACCGGGACAGGGGGCCGACAGATACGCAGTATTTT
CASSRNRDRGPTDTQYF
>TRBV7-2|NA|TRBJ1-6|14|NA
TGTGCCAGCAGTCAGGAAAGATATAATTCACCCCTCCACTTT
CASSQERYNSPLHF
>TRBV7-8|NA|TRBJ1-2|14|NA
TGTGCCAGCAGCTCTATAAAGGGGGAGCATGGCTACACCTTC
CASSSIKGEHGYTF
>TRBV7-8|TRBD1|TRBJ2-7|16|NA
TGTGCCAGCAGCTTACGAAGGTCAGGGGGTCTCTACGAGCAGTACTTC
CASSLRRSGGLYEQYF
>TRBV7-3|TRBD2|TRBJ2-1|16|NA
TGTGCCAGCAGCCGACTAGCGAGTAGCTCCTACAATGAGCAGTTCTTC
CASSRLASSSYNEQFF
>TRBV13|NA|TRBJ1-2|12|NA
TGTGCCAGCAGGCACCAGGGAGGTCGCTACACCTTC
CASRHQGGRYTF
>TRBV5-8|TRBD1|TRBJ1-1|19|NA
TGTGCCAGCACCCTTAAGGCCAAAATATCCGACAGGGGCGGTACTGAAGCTTTCTTT
CASTLKAKISDRGGTEAFF
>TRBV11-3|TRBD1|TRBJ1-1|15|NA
TGTGCCAGCAGCGCGGAGGGGACAGCAAACACTGAAGCTTTCTTT
CASSAEGTANTEAFF
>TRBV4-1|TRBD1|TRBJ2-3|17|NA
TGCGCCAGCAGCCAAGCCGGTGGGGGACAGGCCTCCCATACGCAGTATTTT
CASSQAGGGQASHTQYF
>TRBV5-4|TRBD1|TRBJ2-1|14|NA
TGTGCCAGCAGCCGGACAGGGGCCTACAATGAGCAGTTCTTC
CASSRTGAYNEQFF
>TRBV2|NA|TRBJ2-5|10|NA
TGTGCCAGCAACAGGGAGACCCAGTACTTC
CASNRETQYF
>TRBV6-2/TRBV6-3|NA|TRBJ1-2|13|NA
TGTGCCAGCAGTTACGCGGGTTTCTATGGCTACACCTTC
CASSYAGFYGYTF
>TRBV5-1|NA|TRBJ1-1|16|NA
TGCGCCAGCAGCTTCTGGTACAGGGTGGGGAACACTGAAGCTTTCTTT
CASSFWYRVGNTEAFF
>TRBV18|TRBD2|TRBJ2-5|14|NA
TGTGCCAGCTCGCAAGGACTAGTAAAAGAGACCCAGTACTTC
CASSQGLVKETQYF
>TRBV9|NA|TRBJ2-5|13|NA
TGTGCCAGCAGCTCATTAGTTCAAGAGACCCAGTACTTC
CASSSLVQETQYF
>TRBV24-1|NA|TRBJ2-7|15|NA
TGTGCCACCAGTGATTCAAGCAGGGGGAGGCACGAGCAGTACTTC
CATSDSSRGRHEQYF
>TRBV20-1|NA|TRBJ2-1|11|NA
TGCAGTGCTCAAACGGGGGATGAGCAGTTCTTC
CSAQTGDEQFF
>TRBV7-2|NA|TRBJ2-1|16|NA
TGTGCCAGCAGCTTAGGAGGAGGGCCATCCTACAATGAGCAGTTCTTC
CASSLGGGPSYNEQFF
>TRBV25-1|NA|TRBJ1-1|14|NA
TGTGCCAGCAGTGATAAATACGGGAACACTGAAGCTTTCTTT
CASSDKYGNTEAFF
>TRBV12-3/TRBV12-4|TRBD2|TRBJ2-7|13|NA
TGTGCCACCGGTAGTAGCGGGAGCTACGAGCAGTACTTC
CATGSSGSYEQYF
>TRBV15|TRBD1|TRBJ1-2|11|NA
TGTGCCACGGGACAGGGAAATGGCTACACCTTC
CATGQGNGYTF
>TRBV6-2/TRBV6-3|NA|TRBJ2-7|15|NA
TGTGCCAGCAGTTTCGCCGGGGTCGACCCCTACGAGCAGTACTTC
CASSFAGVDPYEQYF
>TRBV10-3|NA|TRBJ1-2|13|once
TGTGCCATCAGCGCAGGGAGCGGGGATGGCTACACCTTC
CAISAGSGDGYTF
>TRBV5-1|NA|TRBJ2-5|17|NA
TGCGCCAGCAGCCCCACAGGGTTTCGGCCCTCGGGGGAGACCCAGTACTTC
CASSPTGFRPSGETQYF
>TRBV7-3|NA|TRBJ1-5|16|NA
TGTGCCAGCAGCCGAGGGGAGGGCTGTAGCAATCAGCCCCAGCATTTT
CASSRGEGCSNQPQHF
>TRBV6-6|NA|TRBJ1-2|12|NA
TGTGCCGCAGATGGAGGGGTGTATGGCTACACCTTC
CAADGGVYGYTF
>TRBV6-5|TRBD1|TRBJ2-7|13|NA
TGTGCCAGCAGGACAGGGTCAGCTCGCGAGCAGTACTTC
CASRTGSAREQYF
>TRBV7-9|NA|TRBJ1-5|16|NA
TGTGCCAGCAGTCCCCGGGGGGCAGGGAGCAATCAGCCCCAGCATTTT
CASSPRGAGSNQPQHF
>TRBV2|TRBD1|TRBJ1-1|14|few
TGTGCCAGCAGCATAACAGGGGTTGCCACTGAAGCTTTCTTT
CASSITGVATEAFF
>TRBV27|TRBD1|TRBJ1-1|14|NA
TGTGCCAGCACCATGACAGGGGGCATGTCAGGAGCTTTCTTT
CASTMTGGMSGAFF
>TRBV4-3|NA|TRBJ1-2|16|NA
TGCGCCAGCAGCCAAGATCCAGGGGATGGTAGCTATGGCTACACCTTC
CASSQDPGDGSYGYTF
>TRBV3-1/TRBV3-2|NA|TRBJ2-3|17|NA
TGTGCCAGCAGCCAAGCTAGACTAGTGAGACGTGCAGATACGCAGTATTTT
CASSQARLVRRADTQYF
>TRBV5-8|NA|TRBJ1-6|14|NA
TGTGCCAGCAGCTTGGGACAGCTAGGGACACCCCTCCACTTT
CASSLGQLGTPLHF